Here is one TCR beta chain with its context. The junction had 11 bases not matched to a gene; V was cut back by 6 bases and J by 6 bases. The CDR3 contains 15 residues. This sample was included in a study of patients and donors after allogeneic stem cell transplantation. Each CDR3 protein is one row after TCRdb ran MiXCR on the RT-PCR reads. The sample consists of 900,000 to 1,000,000 distinct CDR3 sequences, around 17% of them appearing once. The chain links TRBV12-3 or TRBV12-4 to TRBJ2-1; 7 bases are shared with TRBD1. The source is a human donor who was either an allogeneic HSCT recipient or a stem cell or donor lymphocyte infusion donor (not recorded which). It is not recorded whose cells these are; they may come from a transplant donor. Sequences were obtained from blood, either unsorted or a sorted T cell fraction (not recorded which). The CDR3 reads CASRHNRGRFNEQFF. CDR3 sequence (DNA): TGTGCCAGCAGACACAATAGGGGGCGCTTCAATGAGCAGTTCTTC.